The T cell receptor beta chain under discussion was sequenced for a study of synovial regulatory T cells in juvenile arthritis. Study overall: One patient received methotrexate plus infliximab; one lacked treatment information.

Generated by immunoSEQ multiplex PCR, the TCRdb table keeps only in-frame clones and is missing some. Its table lists fewer than 2,500 clones. Frequency places this clone as medium-sized. In germline, CDR1 is SGHRS, CDR2 YFSETQ. The CDR3 extends over 14 amino acids. The nucleotide record is missing. Each patient with active arthritis gave synovial fluid along with matched peripheral blood. The source of this sequence is a donor between 2 and 35 years old with juvenile idiopathic arthritis. The sample consisted of Treg cells from the synovium. The chain combines TRBV5-1 with TRBJ2-5; the TCRdb call, TRBD2, lacks DNA for checking. CDR3 protein: CASSLVLAEETQYF.